These 27 T cell receptor beta chains share one sample of origin, sequenced in a study of tumor and adjacent non-tumor tissue in lung cancer. A modified ARM-PCR protocol with three rounds of nested PCR amplified TCRbeta. TCRdb re-derived calls from the multiplex PCR reads in MiXCR, one entry per CDR3 protein. The data contain over 110,000 distinct CDR3 sequences, approximately 64% of them singletons. The template was RNA from unsorted bulk tissue. The sample taken for sequencing was lung tumor tissue. The receptor source for this set is a man aged 55 to 69 with small cell lung cancer.

A few counts support this clonotype. This sequence joins TRBV11-2 and TRBJ1-2; D is possibly TRBD1 (5 bases). CDR1 SGHAT and CDR2 FQNNGV come from the germline V gene. V was clipped by 7 bases and J by 5 bases, with 14 bases between them. The CDR3 length is 13 residues. This chain's CDR3 is CASNSRGGYGYTF. CDR3 coding DNA: TGTGCCAGCAACTCCCGGGGCGGTTATGGCTACACCTTC.

This clonotype was observed at least ten times. The genes are TRBV29-1 and TRBJ2-5; D gene uncertain. V was trimmed by 5 bases and J by 2 bases, leaving 12 bases between them. The CDR3 loop spans 13 amino acids. Germline loops: CDR1 SQVTM, CDR2 ANQGSEA. The CDR3 here is CSVRPQSQETQYF. CDR3 nucleotides: TGCAGCGTTCGCCCCCAGTCGCAAGAGACCCAGTACTTC.

As regards this clonotype: A single base separates this from a much larger clone, so it may be a read error. The CDR3 ends on some other residue instead of the conserved phenylalanine or tryptophan, so this is likely a read error. This sequence joins TRBV20-1 and TRBJ2-5; D is ambiguous. The length of the CDR3 is 13 residues. With 4 bases removed from V and 0 bases from J, the gap between germline ends came to 9 bases. Germline V gene data show CDR1 as DFQATT and CDR2 as SNEGSKA (reference sequence). CDR3 bases: TGCAGTGCTACACAAAGTAACCAAGAGACCCAGTACTTA. Its translation: CSATQSNQETQYL.

Comments on this clonotype: A much larger clone differs by one base, so this may be a read error. DNA of the CDR3: TGCAGTGCTTGGACTGGCACGGGACATGAGCACTTCTTC. This codes for CSAWTGTGHEHFF. The gene calls are TRBV20-1 and TRBJ2-1, with D possibly TRBD1 on 6 matching bases. This CDR3 region has 13 residues. Germline V CDR1 and CDR2: DFQATT, SNEGSKA (reference sequence).

The chain uses TRBV21-1 and TRBJ1-5; TRBD1 is the table's D call and was not checked against the DNA. TRBV21-1 counts as a pseudogene. The CDR3 has 16 amino acids. CDR3 sequence: CASSKEGVGGSQPQHF. For the CDR3, the DNA is TGTGCCAGCAGCAAAGAAGGTGTCGGGGGAAGTCAGCCCCAGCATTTT.

In regard to this clonotype: At one boundary the junction diverges from the germline segment, which might be a read error. The gene calls are TRBV11-1 and TRBJ2-2; TRBD1 agrees at 8 bases. The CDR3 length is 16 residues. Germline V gives CDR1 SGHAT, CDR2 FQDESV (reference sequence). Written as DNA, the CDR3 is TGTGCCAACAGATCCCCGGACAGGGTAGACACCGGGAAGCTGTTTTTT. Its protein product is CANRSPDRVDTGKLFF.

This clonotype came up a few times. A much larger clonotype is one base distant, so this may be a read error. The CDR3 does not close with the conserved phenylalanine or tryptophan, likely indicating a read error. The chain is built from TRBV11-2 and TRBJ1-1, with D unclear. The V end was cut by 1 base, the J end by 4 bases, with 7 bases between. Germline V gives CDR1 SGHAT, CDR2 FQNNGV. The CDR3 spans 13 residues. In DNA, the CDR3 is TGTGCCAGCAGCTTAGTCGAGGGCACTGAAGCTTTCTCT. Amino acids: CASSLVEGTEAFS.

As for this clonotype: This may stem from a read error, because a much larger clone lies one nucleotide away. The CDR3 does not end in the conserved phenylalanine or tryptophan, so this is likely a read error. This rearrangement joins TRBV20-1 to TRBJ2-3, with 7 bases identical to TRBD2. V dropped 4 bases and J dropped 5; count of bases not matched to a gene: 12. The V gene's germline CDR1 is DFQATT and CDR2 SNEGSKA (reference sequence). This CDR3 is 15 amino acids long. The CDR3 region is CSAKRGRAGGDTQYS. The CDR3 DNA sequence: TGCAGTGCTAAAAGAGGGAGGGCCGGGGGAGATACGCAGTATTCT.

V usage is TRBV6-5 and J usage is TRBJ1-1, with D perhaps matching TRBD1 (6 bases). From germline, CDR1 is MNHEY and CDR2 SVGAGI. This CDR3 spans 12 amino acids. Trimming pared 6 bases from V and 7 bases from J, leaving 12 bases between. CDR3 bases: TGTGCCAGCAGGAAGGACAGTGGTGAAGCTTTCTTT. Translated: CASRKDSGEAFF.

This clonotype was observed many times. The chain employs TRBV28 and TRBJ2-7, with 13 positions matching TRBD2. There are 15 residues in the CDR3. The V gene's germline CDR1 is MDHEN and CDR2 SYDVKM. V was clipped by 8 bases and J by 2 bases; unmatched bases: 6. The CDR3 sequence: CASRTSGRLTYEQYF. CDR3 bases: TGTGCCAGCCGGACTAGCGGGAGACTTACCTACGAGCAGTACTTC.

J is TRBJ2-1 and V is TRBV24-1; 7 bases fit TRBD2. V dropped 3 bases and J dropped 5; count of bases not matched to a gene: 21. The CDR3 length is 20 residues. Germline loops: CDR1 KGHDR, CDR2 SFDVKD. The CDR3 DNA sequence: TGTGCCACCAGTGATCGGACTAGTGGGAGGAACAAACGCTTCGACAATGAGCAGTTCTTC. Its protein is CATSDRTSGRNKRFDNEQFF.

The chain has TRBV11-2 and TRBJ2-7; D unresolved. Germline V gene data show CDR1 as SGHAT and CDR2 as FQNNGV. This CDR3 contains 14 residues. The CDR3: CASILNGLYYEQYV. The CDR3 DNA is TGTGCCAGCATCTTAAATGGTCTTTACTACGAGCAGTACGTC.

This clonotype was counted at least ten times. This chain joins TRBV29-1 and TRBJ1-5; D unresolved. Trimming took off 4 bases at V and 6 bases at J, with 16 bases between the two ends. Germline CDR1 SQVTM, CDR2 ANQGSEA. The CDR3 loop spans 14 amino acids. In DNA form, the CDR3 reads TGCAGCGTTGTCGATAGTTCCCTCGGTCAGCCCCAGCATTTT. This sequence encodes CSVVDSSLGQPQHF.

The V call is TRBV6-1, the J call TRBJ2-1; a possible D gene is TRBD2 (5 bases). Gene TRBJ2-7 matches the end of the DNA better, so the J call may be wrong. Germline V gives CDR1 MNHNS, CDR2 SASEGT. The CDR3 runs to 14 residues. Here the CDR3 reads CASSREVGLNEQYF. DNA of the CDR3: TGTGCCAGCAGCAGAGAGGTCGGACTCAATGAGCAGTACTTC.

This clonotype was counted between two and nine times. The chain carries TRBV10-3 and TRBJ2-7, with D possibly called TRBD1 or TRBD2 (5 bases each). Trimming pared 8 bases from V and 0 bases from J, leaving 11 bases between. Germline V gene data show CDR1 as ENHRY and CDR2 as SYGVKD. The CDR3 consists of 13 residues. The CDR3 region is CAIARDGSYEQYV. DNA of the CDR3: TGTGCCATCGCCCGGGACGGCTCCTACGAGCAGTACGTC.

This clonotype was observed a single time. This sequence may be a read error, since a much larger clone differs from it by one base. J is TRBJ2-5 and V is TRBV20-1, with 9 bases matching TRBD1. The CDR3 is made up of 13 amino acids. CDR1 and CDR2 from the germline V gene are DFQATT and SNEGSKA (reference sequence). CDR3 amino acids: CSAQTTGGEIQYF. CDR3 nucleotide sequence: TGCAGTGCCCAGACGACAGGGGGAGAGATCCAGTACTTC.

This clonotype has a handful of counts. The J gene is TRBJ1-4, the V gene TRBV11-2; D not resolved. The CDR3 spans 19 residues. Germline CDR1 SGHAT, CDR2 FQNNGV. V lost 4 bases to trimming and J lost 5 bases, with 26 bases between them. This CDR3 reads CASSSILMGTASRNEKLFF. CDR3 DNA: TGTGCCAGCAGCTCCATCCTTATGGGTACAGCGTCTCGCAATGAAAAACTGTTTTTT.

Comments on this clonotype: Germline is not matched at one junction end, which may reflect a read error. The chain joins TRBV11-2 to TRBJ2-3; no clear D. The germline gives CDR1 SGHAT, CDR2 FQNNGV. The CDR3 length is 13 residues. As DNA, the CDR3 is TGTGCTAGCAGCCCGCTGAAGATAGATACACAGTATTTT. Protein sequence: CASSPLKIDTQYF.

Comments on this clonotype: One end of the junction varies from germline; a read error may be responsible. The chain carries TRBV20-1 and TRBJ2-1, with D uncertain. Per the germline V gene, CDR1 is DFQATT and CDR2 is SNEGSKA (reference sequence). The CDR3 sequence is 13 residues long. The CDR3 sequence: CSVRDPTETDQFF. The CDR3 coding sequence is TGCAGTGTTAGAGACCCTACGGAGACTGATCAGTTCTTC.

Points on this clonotype: Mismatch with germline at one junction end may stem from a read error. The chain is built from TRBV11-3 and TRBJ2-5; D might be TRBD2 (5 bases). This CDR3 contains 12 residues. Per the germline V gene, CDR1 is SGHNT and CDR2 is YENEEA. CDR3 residues: CDSSFIGENQYF. The CDR3 bases are TGTGACAGCAGCTTTATTGGGGAGAACCAGTACTTC.

The chain is built from TRBV20-1 and TRBJ2-5, with TRBD1 identical over 7 bases. This CDR3 spans 15 amino acids. Germline CDR1 and CDR2: DFQATT and SNEGSKA (reference sequence). V was clipped by 6 bases and J by 5 bases; unmatched bases: 15. The DNA for the CDR3 is TGCAGTGCCAATACCGGACAGGCAGAGACGGAGACCCAGTACTTC. Protein sequence: CSANTGQAETETQYF.

With respect to this clonotype: The junction departs from germline at one end; a sequencing error may be responsible. The genes are TRBV6-1 and TRBJ1-1, with D unclear. From germline, CDR1 is MNHNS and CDR2 SASEGT. The CDR3 runs to 14 residues. For the CDR3, the DNA is TGTACCAGCAGTGAGAATCGGATGCTTAATGGAGCTTTCTTT. Residues: CTSSENRMLNGAFF.

Points on this clonotype: Sequence at one end of the junction differs from germline and may be a read error. V gene TRBV6-1 combines with J gene TRBJ2-1; perhaps TRBD2 as D (5 bases). Germline V gene sequence: CDR1 MNHNS, CDR2 SASEGT. CDR3 length: 15 amino acids. The CDR3 sequence: CANSVRDRRTNEQFF. CDR3 sequence (DNA): TGTGCCAACAGTGTCCGGGATAGGCGAACCAATGAGCAGTTCTTC.

The sample holds one count of this clonotype. Sequence at one end of the junction differs from germline and may be a read error. CDR3 DNA: TGTACCAGCAGCTTTGGCGGGAGCCACAACGAGCAGTTCTTC. Translation gives CTSSFGGSHNEQFF. V is TRBV11-1 and J is TRBJ2-1; TRBD2 matches 7 bases. This CDR3 contains 14 residues. Germline V gene lookup returns CDR1 SGHAT and CDR2 FQDESV (reference sequence).

As for this clonotype: This may stem from a read error, because a much larger clone lies one nucleotide away. The chain uses TRBV29-1 and TRBJ2-1, with a possible D match to TRBD1 (6 bases). CDR1 and CDR2 from the germline V gene are SQVTM and ANQGSEA. The V end was cut by 7 bases, the J end by 4 bases, with 14 bases between. There are 13 residues in the CDR3. CDR3 in amino acids: CSGRGRGYNEQFF. The CDR3 region has the DNA TGCAGCGGAAGGGGCAGGGGATACAATGAGCAGTTCTTC.

Remarks on this clonotype: This may stem from a read error, because a much larger clone lies one nucleotide away. V gene TRBV6-5 combines with J gene TRBJ2-2; no firm D call. Per germline, CDR1 MNHEY and CDR2 SVGAGI. CDR3 length equals 13 residues. The DNA for the CDR3 is TGTGCCAGCAGTTTAATGAACACCGTGGAGCTGTTTTTT. Amino acid sequence: CASSLMNTVELFF.

Remarks on this clonotype: This may be a read error: a much more frequent sequence differs by one nucleotide. The CDR3 DNA reads as TGTGCCAGCAGTCCTCATGGGGGCGGTCAGCCCCAGCATTTT. It encodes CASSPHGGGQPQHF. The chain joins TRBV6-5 to TRBJ1-5, with D tentatively TRBD1 (6 bases). CDR1 is MNHEY, CDR2 SVGAGI, per germline. This CDR3 comprises 14 residues. V was pared by 5 bases and J by 6 bases, with 14 bases between.